The 8 T cell receptor beta chains below come from one sample, sequenced in a study of blood T cell repertoires in COVID-19. Repertoires were generated with immunoSEQ multiplex PCR, while TCRdb's copy carries only in-frame clones and drops some. Of 120,000 or so clones in the sample, 65% to 85% are singletons; the top ten hold 5.9%. Sequencing was performed on peripheral blood. The source is a man older than 75 with active or convalescent COVID-19.

The gene calls are TRBV4-3 and TRBJ2-3; 8 bases agree with TRBD2. Per the germline V gene, CDR1 is LGHNA and CDR2 is YSLEER. This CDR3 comprises 17 residues. V trimming: 0 bases; J trimming: 2 bases; junction bases outside the gene matches: 7. CDR3 nucleotides: TGCGCCAGCAGCCAAGATCACAGCGGGGGTACCACAGATACGCAGTATTTT. It is translated as CASSQDHSGGTTDTQYF.

CDR3 loop: CASSPGGGRTGELFF. The DNA of the CDR3 is TGTGCCAGCAGCCCCGGCGGGGGGCGAACCGGGGAGCTGTTTTTT. The chain couples TRBV7-9 to TRBJ2-2, with 8 bases identical to TRBD2. Per germline, CDR1 SEHNR and CDR2 FQNEAQ (reference sequence). The CDR3 loop spans 15 amino acids. V dropped 5 bases and J dropped 5; count of bases not matched to a gene: 7.

The V and J genes are TRBV19 and TRBJ1-6, with 12 bases aligning to TRBD1. Germline V gives CDR1 LNHDA, CDR2 SQIVND (reference sequence). V was clipped by 4 bases and J by 7 bases; unmatched bases: 5. CDR3 length: 16 residues. In DNA, the CDR3 is TGTGCCAGTAGTAGTCAGGGACAGGGGGCAAATTCACCCCTCCACTTT. It translates to CASSSQGQGANSPLHF.

The chain is built from TRBV7-2 and TRBJ2-4, with D tentatively TRBD2 (6 bases). This CDR3 contains 16 residues. Trimming took 1 base from V and 0 from J, leaving 10 bases between them. CDR1 is SGHTA and CDR2 is FQGNSA in the germline V gene. Written as DNA, the CDR3 is TGTGCCAGCAGCTTAGATGGCGGGAAAGCCAAAAACATTCAGTACTTC. This translates into CASSLDGGKAKNIQYF.

The V and J genes are TRBV5-1 and TRBJ1-6; 8 bases fit TRBD1. J gave up 5 bases and V 1 base, and 5 bases lay outside the gene matches. Germline CDR1 reads SGHRS; CDR2 reads YFSETQ. This CDR3 has 16 amino acids. The CDR3 spells CASSLIGQGDNSPLHF. The CDR3 DNA reads as TGCGCCAGCAGCTTGATTGGACAGGGTGATAATTCACCCCTCCACTTT.

This clone was seen only a few times. This sequence joins TRBV23-1 and TRBJ2-7; D remains unclear. TRBV23-1 is an ORF for which the function is uncertain. The CDR3 is 12 residues long. V was clipped by 1 base and J by 7 bases, with 8 bases between them. The CDR3 region has the DNA TGCGCCAGCAGTCAATGTCGTCGGGAGCAGTACTTC. Translating gives CASSQCRREQYF.

The chain couples TRBV3-1 (or the pseudogene TRBV3-2) to TRBJ1-2; D is possibly TRBD1 (6 bases). In germline, CDR1 is LGHDT, CDR2 YNNKEL (reference sequence). The V and J ends lost 6 bases and 0 bases respectively, with 11 bases between them. The CDR3 has 14 residues. CDR3: CASRSQGSNYGYTF. The CDR3 DNA reads as TGTGCCAGCAGATCACAGGGTTCTAACTATGGCTACACCTTC.

The V gene is TRBV19, the J gene TRBJ1-5, with D possibly matching TRBD1 (5 bases). V was clipped by 6 bases and J by 3 bases, with 21 bases between them. Germline values: CDR1 LNHDA, CDR2 SQIVND (reference sequence). CDR3 length: 17 residues. CDR3 nucleotide sequence: TGTGCCAGTAGGAATATTGGATCGGGGGGTTACAATCAGCCCCAGCATTTT. Translation: CASRNIGSGGYNQPQHF.